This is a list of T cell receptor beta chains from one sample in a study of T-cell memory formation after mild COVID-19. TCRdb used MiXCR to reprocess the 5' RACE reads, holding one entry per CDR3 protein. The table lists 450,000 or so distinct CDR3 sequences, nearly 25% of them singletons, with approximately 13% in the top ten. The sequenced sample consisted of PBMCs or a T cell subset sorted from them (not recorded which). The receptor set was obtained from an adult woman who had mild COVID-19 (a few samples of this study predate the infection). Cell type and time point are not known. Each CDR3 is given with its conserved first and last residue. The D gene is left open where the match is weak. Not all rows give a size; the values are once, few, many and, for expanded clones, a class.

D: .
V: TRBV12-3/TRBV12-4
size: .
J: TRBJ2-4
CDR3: CASSHWAVAAKNIQYF
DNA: TGTGCCAGCAGTCATTGGGCCGTAGCGGCCAAAAACATTCAGTACTTC

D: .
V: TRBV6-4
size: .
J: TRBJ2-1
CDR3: CASSQTVIYNEQFF
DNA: TGTGCCAGCAGCCAGACAGTAATCTACAATGAGCAGTTCTTC

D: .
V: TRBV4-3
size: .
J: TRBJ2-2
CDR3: CASSQVSRVNAGELFF
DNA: TGCGCCAGCAGCCAAGTATCCCGGGTTAACGCCGGGGAGCTGTTTTTT

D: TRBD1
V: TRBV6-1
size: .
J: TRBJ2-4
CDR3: CASDRGLLGNIQYF
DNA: TGTGCCAGTGACAGGGGGCTCCTAGGGAACATTCAGTACTTC

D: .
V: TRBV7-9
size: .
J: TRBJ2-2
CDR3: CASSLSALGELFF
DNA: TGTGCCAGCAGCTTATCGGCTCTTGGGGAGCTGTTTTTT

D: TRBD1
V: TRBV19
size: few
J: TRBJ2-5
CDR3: CASSGQGGETQYF
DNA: TGTGCCAGTAGTGGACAGGGGGGAGAGACCCAGTACTTC

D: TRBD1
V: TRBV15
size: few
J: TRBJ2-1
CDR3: CATSTRQGWTYNEQFF
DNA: TGTGCCACCAGCACCAGACAGGGGTGGACCTACAATGAGCAGTTCTTC

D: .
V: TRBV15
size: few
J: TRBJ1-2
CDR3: CATSRDMADRGAGYTF
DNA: TGTGCCACCAGCAGAGATATGGCAGACCGGGGGGCTGGCTACACCTTC

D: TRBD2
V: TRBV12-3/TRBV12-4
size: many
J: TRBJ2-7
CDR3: CASSPTSGGSSEQYF
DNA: TGTGCCAGCAGTCCCACTAGCGGTGGGTCTTCGGAGCAGTACTTC

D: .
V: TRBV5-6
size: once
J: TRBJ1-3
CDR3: CASSDSDRALSGNTIYF
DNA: TGTGCCAGCAGCGATTCCGACAGAGCTCTTTCTGGAAACACCATATATTTT

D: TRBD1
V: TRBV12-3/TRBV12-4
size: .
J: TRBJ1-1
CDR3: CASQRGQGFTEAFF
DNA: TGTGCCAGTCAAAGGGGACAGGGGTTCACTGAAGCTTTCTTT

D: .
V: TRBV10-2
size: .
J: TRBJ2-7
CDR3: CASSESFRYEQYF
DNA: TGCGCCAGCAGTGAGTCGTTTAGGTACGAGCAGTACTTC

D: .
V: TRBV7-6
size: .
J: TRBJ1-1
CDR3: CASSSTPRGTTEAFF
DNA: TGTGCCAGCAGCTCGACACCTAGGGGGACCACTGAAGCTTTCTTT

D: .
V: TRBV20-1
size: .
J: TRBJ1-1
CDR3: CSAILPRGYTEAFF
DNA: TGCAGTGCTATTTTGCCCCGCGGATACACTGAAGCTTTCTTT

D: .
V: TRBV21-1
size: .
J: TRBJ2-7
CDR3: CASSLFRGPSGEQYF
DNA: TGTGCCAGCAGCCTTTTCAGGGGCCCCTCGGGCGAGCAGTACTTC

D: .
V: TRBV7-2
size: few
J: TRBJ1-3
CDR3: CASSLGPYSGNTIYF
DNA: TGTGCCAGCAGCTTAGGTCCCTACTCTGGAAACACCATATATTTT

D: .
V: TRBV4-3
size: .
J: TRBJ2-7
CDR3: CASSQDPARYEQYF
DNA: TGCGCCAGCAGCCAAGATCCGGCCAGATACGAGCAGTACTTC

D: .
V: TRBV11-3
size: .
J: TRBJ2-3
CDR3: CASSLDWSSGTTDTQYF
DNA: TGTGCCAGCAGCTTAGATTGGTCAAGCGGGACAACAGATACGCAGTATTTT

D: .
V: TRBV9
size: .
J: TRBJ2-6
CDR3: CASSVAGLSHSGANVLTF
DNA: TGTGCCAGCAGCGTAGCCGGACTCTCGCACTCTGGGGCCAACGTCCTGACTTTC

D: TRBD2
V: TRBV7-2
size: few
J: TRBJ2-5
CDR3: CASALAGVLGETQYF
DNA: TGTGCCAGCGCCTTAGCGGGAGTTTTAGGGGAGACCCAGTACTTC

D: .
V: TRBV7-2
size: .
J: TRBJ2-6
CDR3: CASSTGGAGANVLTF
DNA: TGTGCCAGCAGCACAGGAGGGGCTGGGGCCAACGTCCTGACTTTC

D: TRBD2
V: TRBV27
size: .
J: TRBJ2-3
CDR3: CASRTSGGIKGTQYF
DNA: TGTGCCAGCAGGACTAGCGGGGGGATTAAGGGGACGCAGTATTTT

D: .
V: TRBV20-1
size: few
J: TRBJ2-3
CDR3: CSAGTGLDTQYF
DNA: TGCAGTGCTGGAACGGGGTTGGATACGCAGTATTTT

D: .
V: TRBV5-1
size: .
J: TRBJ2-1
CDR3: CASSLIMGVKDNEQFF
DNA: TGCGCCAGCAGTTTGATTATGGGAGTGAAGGACAATGAGCAGTTCTTC

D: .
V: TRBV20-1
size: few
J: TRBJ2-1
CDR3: CSAREQGAEQFF
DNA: TGCAGTGCTAGAGAGCAAGGGGCTGAGCAGTTCTTC

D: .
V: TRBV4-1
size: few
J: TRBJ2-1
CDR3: CASSQAPPDSSYNEQFF
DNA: TGCGCCAGCAGCCAAGCTCCCCCAGACAGCTCCTACAATGAGCAGTTCTTC

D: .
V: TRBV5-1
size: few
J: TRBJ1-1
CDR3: CASSLGEARGDEEAFF
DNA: TGCGCCAGCAGCTTGGGGGAGGCAAGGGGAGACGAGGAAGCTTTCTTT

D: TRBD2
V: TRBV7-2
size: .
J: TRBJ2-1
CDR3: CASSLAGVGEQFF
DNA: TGTGCCAGCAGCCTAGCGGGAGTAGGGGAGCAGTTCTTC

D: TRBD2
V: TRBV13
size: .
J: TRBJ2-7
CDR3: CASSPRDYLSYEQYF
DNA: TGTGCCAGCAGCCCCCGGGACTACCTTTCCTACGAGCAGTACTTC

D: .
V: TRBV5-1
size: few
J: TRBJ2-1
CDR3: CASSLGRGEDNEQFF
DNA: TGCGCCAGCAGCCTTGGACGAGGGGAAGACAATGAGCAGTTCTTC

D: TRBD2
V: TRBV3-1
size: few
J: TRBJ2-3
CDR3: CASSHYPPGLAGGPVDTQYF
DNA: TGTGCCAGCAGCCACTACCCCCCGGGACTAGCGGGAGGGCCTGTAGATACGCAGTATTTT

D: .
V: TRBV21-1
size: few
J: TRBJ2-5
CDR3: CASSRQGAPGLETQYF
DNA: TGTGCCAGCAGCCGACAGGGGGCGCCGGGTTTGGAGACCCAGTACTTC

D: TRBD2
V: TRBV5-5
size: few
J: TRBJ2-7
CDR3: CASRVGRVPYEQYF
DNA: TGTGCCAGCAGAGTCGGGAGGGTCCCCTACGAGCAGTACTTC

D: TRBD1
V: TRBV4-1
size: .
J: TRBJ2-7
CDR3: CASSQDYQGVRNEQYF
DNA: TGCGCCAGCAGCCAAGATTATCAGGGGGTAAGAAACGAGCAGTACTTC

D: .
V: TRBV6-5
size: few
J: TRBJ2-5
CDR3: CASSYSGGRYQETQYF
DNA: TGTGCCAGCAGTTACTCGGGGGGCCGATACCAAGAGACCCAGTACTTC

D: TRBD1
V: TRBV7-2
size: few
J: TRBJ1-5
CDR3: CASKGRGSNQPQHF
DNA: TGTGCCAGCAAGGGCAGGGGGAGCAATCAGCCCCAGCATTTT

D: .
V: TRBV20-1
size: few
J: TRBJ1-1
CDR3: CSAAPIGGRTEAFF
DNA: TGCAGTGCCGCGCCGATCGGGGGGCGGACTGAAGCTTTCTTT

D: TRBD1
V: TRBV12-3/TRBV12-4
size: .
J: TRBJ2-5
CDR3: CASSSGQDSYF
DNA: TGTGCCAGCAGTTCCGGACAGGATTCATACTTC

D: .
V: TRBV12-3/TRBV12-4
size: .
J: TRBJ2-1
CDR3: CASSPSSGEQFF
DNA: TGTGCCAGCAGTCCAAGTAGCGGTGAGCAGTTCTTC

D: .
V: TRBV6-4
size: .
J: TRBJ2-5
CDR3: CASSDPGPQETQYF
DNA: TGTGCCAGCAGTGATCCGGGGCCACAAGAGACCCAGTACTTC

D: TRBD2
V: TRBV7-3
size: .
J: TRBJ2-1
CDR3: CASSPYLAGDVGEQFF
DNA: TGTGCCAGCAGCCCGTACCTAGCGGGAGATGTTGGTGAGCAGTTCTTC

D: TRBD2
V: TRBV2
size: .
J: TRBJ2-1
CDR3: CASKGGRSSYNEQFF
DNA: TGTGCCAGCAAGGGCGGGAGGAGCTCCTACAATGAGCAGTTCTTC

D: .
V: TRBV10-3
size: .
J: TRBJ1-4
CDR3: CAISGGRTEKLFF
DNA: TGTGCCATCAGTGGAGGACGGACTGAAAAACTGTTTTTT

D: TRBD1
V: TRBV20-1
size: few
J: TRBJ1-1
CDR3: CSARDAGGNTEAFF
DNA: TGCAGTGCTAGAGATGCAGGGGGCAACACTGAAGCTTTCTTT

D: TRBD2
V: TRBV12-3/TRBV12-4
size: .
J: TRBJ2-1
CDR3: CASKIGTSGNNEQFF
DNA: TGTGCCAGCAAAATTGGGACTAGCGGGAACAATGAGCAGTTCTTC

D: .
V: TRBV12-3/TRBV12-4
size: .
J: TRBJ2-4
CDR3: CASSLGVGAIQYF
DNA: TGTGCCAGCAGTTTAGGTGTGGGGGCCATTCAGTACTTC

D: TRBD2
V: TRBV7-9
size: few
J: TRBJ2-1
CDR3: CASSLTGLNYNEQFF
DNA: TGTGCCAGCAGCTTAACGGGACTAAACTACAATGAGCAGTTCTTC

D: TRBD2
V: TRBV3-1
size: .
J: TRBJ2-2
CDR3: CASSQESWLAGYHTGELFF
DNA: TGTGCCAGCAGCCAAGAATCTTGGCTAGCGGGATACCACACCGGGGAGCTGTTTTTT

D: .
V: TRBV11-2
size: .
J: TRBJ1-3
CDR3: CASRFERGATGNTIYF
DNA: TGTGCCAGCAGGTTTGAGAGGGGAGCAACTGGAAACACCATATATTTT

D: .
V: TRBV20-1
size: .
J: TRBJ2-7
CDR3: CSALGSGANEQYF
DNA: TGCAGTGCTCTTGGATCGGGAGCCAACGAGCAGTACTTC

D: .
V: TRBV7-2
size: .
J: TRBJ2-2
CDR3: CASSLQTIRGTGELFF
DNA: TGTGCCAGCAGCCTCCAGACGATCCGCGGCACCGGGGAGCTGTTTTTT

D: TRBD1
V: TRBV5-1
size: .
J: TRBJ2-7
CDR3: CATATGTGGYEQYF
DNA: TGCGCCACCGCAACCGGGACAGGGGGCTACGAGCAGTACTTC

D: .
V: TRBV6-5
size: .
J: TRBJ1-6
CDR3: CASSYASFSSPLHF
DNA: TGTGCCAGCAGTTACGCTTCGTTTTCGTCACCCCTCCACTTT

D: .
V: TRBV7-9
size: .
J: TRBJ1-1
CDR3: CASSLGGRSEAFF
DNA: TGTGCCAGCAGCTTGGGGGGTAGGTCTGAAGCTTTCTTT

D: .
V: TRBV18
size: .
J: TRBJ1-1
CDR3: CASSQGQNTEAFF
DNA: TGCGCCAGCAGCCAAGGACAGAACACTGAAGCTTTCTTT

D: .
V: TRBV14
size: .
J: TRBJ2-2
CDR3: CASSRLVGNTGELFF
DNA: TGTGCCAGCAGCCGACTAGTGGGGAACACCGGGGAGCTGTTTTTT